This TCR beta chain emerged from a study of blood T cell repertoires in COVID-19. The overall study: Spain, Italy and the United States supplied samples that represented acute and convalescent COVID-19. Sources were T cells, B-cell-depleted T cells, or PBMCs; the material itself was cDNA or gDNA.

This clone showed up many times. Germline V lookup: CDR1 SGHRS, CDR2 YFSETQ. The CDR3 has 14 amino acids. The V end lost 4 bases, the J end lost 7 bases, and 15 bases lay between the germline ends. Recruited during active infection, patients (from Seattle) were subsequently followed longitudinally. Only in-frame clones appear in the TCRdb table, and some are missing; sequencing was by immunoSEQ multiplex PCR. Of under 450,000 clones in the sample, around 88% were seen once. This rearrangement joins TRBV5-1 to TRBJ2-1; TRBD2 might be the D (6 bases). The source material was peripheral blood. The sequence was collected from a woman in her sixties or seventies with COVID-19, enrolled during active disease. This CDR3 reads CASSVRDGGNEQFF. The CDR3, as DNA: TGCGCCAGCAGCGTCCGGGACGGGGGTAATGAGCAGTTCTTC.